A single sample is the source of the 8 T cell receptor beta chains below, sequenced in a study of blood T cell repertoires in COVID-19. The data were produced by immunoSEQ multiplex PCR, yet TCRdb's version contains in-frame clones alone and is incomplete. The sample holds hundreds of thousands of clones, about 90% seen once. The sequenced sample was peripheral blood. The receptors originated from a woman between 55 and 75 years old with COVID-19, enrolled during active disease.

The chain recombines TRBV19 with TRBJ1-6; D ambiguous. Germline V CDR1 and CDR2: LNHDA, SQIVND (reference sequence). Trimming shortened V by 3 bases and J by 8 bases, and 11 bases separated the two germline ends. The CDR3 runs to 14 residues. The CDR3 here is CASSISRRDSPLHF. CDR3 sequence (DNA): TGTGCCAGTAGTATTTCCCGGAGAGATTCACCCCTCCACTTT.

The chain uses TRBV5-1 and TRBJ2-1; D remains ambiguous. This CDR3 is built from 15 residues. Germline V gene sequence: CDR1 SGHRS, CDR2 YFSETQ. V was pared by 0 bases and J by 4 bases, with 11 bases between. CDR3 region: CASSLVSGKYNEQFF. The CDR3 nucleotides are TGCGCCAGCAGCTTGGTGTCAGGAAAGTACAATGAGCAGTTCTTC.

The rearrangement joins TRBV5-5 to TRBJ2-7; 7 bases match TRBD1. The germline CDR1 and CDR2 sequences are SGHKS and YYEKEE (reference sequence). The ends lost 6 bases at V and 1 base at J; junction bases unmatched: 10. The CDR3 extends over 15 amino acids. The CDR3 nucleotides are TGTGCCAGCAACCCCGGACAGGTATTTTCCTACGAGCAGTACTTC. Protein: CASNPGQVFSYEQYF.

This clone showed up just once. CDR3 residues: CASRSGMNTEAFF. The CDR3 region has the DNA TGTGCCAGCAGGTCAGGAATGAACACTGAAGCTTTCTTT. The V call is TRBV5-6, the J call TRBJ1-1, with D uncertain. Per germline, CDR1 SGHDT and CDR2 YYEEEE. The CDR3 covers 13 residues. V was cut by 5 bases and J by 0 bases, with 8 bases left in between.

The chain couples TRBV6-5 to TRBJ1-2; TRBD1 aligns across 9 bases. Per germline, CDR1 MNHEY and CDR2 SVGAGI. The V and J ends lost 7 bases and 5 bases, in that order; junction bases with no gene match: 5. The CDR3 is 13 amino acids. CDR3: CASTDRGRYGYTF. The CDR3 bases are TGTGCCAGCACGGACAGGGGAAGATATGGCTACACCTTC.

The rearrangement uses TRBV15 and TRBJ2-1, with TRBD2 matching 14 bases. This CDR3 is built from 16 residues. The germline V gene encodes CDR1 LNHNV and CDR2 YYDKDF (reference sequence). With V trimmed by 1 base and J by 4 bases, 0 bases remained unmatched. The CDR3 DNA sequence: TGTGCCACCAGCAGAGGACTAGCGGGGGGGTACAATGAGCAGTTCTTC. Its protein is CATSRGLAGGYNEQFF.

The V and J genes are TRBV6-4 and TRBJ1-6, with a possible D match to TRBD1 (6 bases). CDR3 length: 14 amino acids. Germline V gene sequence: CDR1 MRHNA, CDR2 SNTAGT. V was shortened by 2 bases and J by 13 bases, with 15 bases between the two germline ends. The CDR3 nucleotides are TGTGCCAGCAGTGACGGGCAGGGGAGACGGCCCCTCCACTTT. Translated: CASSDGQGRRPLHF.

The chain combines TRBV5-3 with TRBJ1-1; D possibly corresponds to TRBD1 (5 bases). TRBV5-3 falls under the ORF class, with uncertain function. Deletions cut 4 bases from V and 8 bases from J, with 15 bases between. The CDR3 is 13 residues long. This CDR3 is CARSPAGPREAFF. Here the CDR3 DNA reads TGTGCCAGAAGCCCAGCGGGACCTAGGGAAGCTTTCTTT.